This passage covers 2 T cell receptor beta chains from one sample sequenced in a study of shared clonotypes between healthy human individuals. Sequencing used immunoSEQ multiplex PCR; TCRdb keeps in-frame clones, though not all of them. This table has 450,000 or so clones, about 74% appearing once. The sequencing input was PBMCs. These receptors were obtained from a woman aged 40 to 50 in good health. Some clones in this sample may be carry-over from other donors' samples.

The V and J genes are TRBV5-1 and TRBJ1-4; 8 nucleotides align to TRBD1. This CDR3 contains 17 residues. Trimming removed 1 base from V and 2 bases from J; junction bases left unmatched: 7. The germline V gene encodes CDR1 SGHRS and CDR2 YFSETQ. The chain's CDR3 is CASSLRTGWGTNEKLFF. The CDR3 DNA reads as TGCGCCAGCAGCTTGAGGACAGGGTGGGGGACTAATGAAAAACTGTTTTTT.

Of note for this clone: A read error is likely here: a far larger clone is one base away. The same CDR3 arises from other DNA sequences in this sample as well. The chain joins TRBV5-4 to TRBJ1-2; D gene uncertain. The germline V gene encodes CDR1 SGHNT and CDR2 YYREEE (reference sequence). This CDR3 has 13 amino acids. Trimming removed 8 bases at V and 4 bases at J, with 15 bases between. CDR3 sequence reads: CASTAAWGYGYTF. The CDR3 region has the DNA TGTGCCAGTACGGCAGCCTGGGGCTATGGCTACACCTTC.